Given below is one TCR beta chain in context. The entry originates in a study of cytomegalovirus exposure and HLA in healthy donors. Primers for the PCR totalled 60 Vbeta and 13 Jbeta. TCRdb's table, derived via immunoSEQ multiplex PCR, lists solely in-frame clones and lacks some. The sample holds about 140,000 clones; roughly four fifths are singletons and the top ten take roughly 3.2%. Looked up from germline, CDR1 is MGHRA and CDR2 is YSYEKL. This CDR3 has 19 amino acids. The germline V and J ends were trimmed by 2 bases and 0 bases, with 17 bases remaining between them. The source material was PBMCs. The TCR comes from a man younger than 35 in good health and CMV-seropositive. This chain links TRBV4-1 with TRBJ2-6; D is perhaps TRBD2 (7 bases). CDR3 in DNA: TGCGCCAGCAGCCAATTTGGGGGGGCTATAGTCTCTGGGGCCAACGTCCTGACTTTC. Translating gives CASSQFGGAIVSGANVLTF.